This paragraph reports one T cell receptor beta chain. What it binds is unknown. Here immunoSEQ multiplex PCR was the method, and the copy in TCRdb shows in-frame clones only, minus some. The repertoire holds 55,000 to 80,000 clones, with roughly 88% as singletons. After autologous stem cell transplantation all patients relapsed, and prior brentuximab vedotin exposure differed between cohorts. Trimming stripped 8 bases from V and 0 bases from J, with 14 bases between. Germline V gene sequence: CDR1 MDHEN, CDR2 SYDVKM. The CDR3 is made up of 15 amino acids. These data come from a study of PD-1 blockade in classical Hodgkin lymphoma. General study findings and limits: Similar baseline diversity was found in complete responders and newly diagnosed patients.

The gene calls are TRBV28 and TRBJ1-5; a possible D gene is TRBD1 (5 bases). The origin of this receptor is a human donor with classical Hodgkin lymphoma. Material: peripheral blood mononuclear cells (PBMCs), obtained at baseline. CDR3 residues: CASGRGGYSNQPQHF. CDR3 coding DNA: TGTGCCAGCGGAAGGGGAGGGTATAGCAATCAGCCCCAGCATTTT.